The source of this TCR beta chain is a study of T-cell memory formation after mild COVID-19. Study outcomes and limitations: Clones contracting day 15 to 85 were balanced CD4/CD8; later expanders leaned CD4+.

This clonotype was picked up a small number of times. Its cognate antigen is unknown. The CDR3 covers 15 residues. Germline V gene data show CDR1 as KGHDR and CDR2 as SFDVKD. Trimming took off 2 bases at V and 0 bases at J, with 4 bases between the two ends. TCRdb reprocessed the 5' RACE reads with MiXCR, giving one entry per CDR3 protein. The sample yields around 300,000 distinct CDR3 sequences, 8% to 9% seen once. This clonotype originated in a man aged 18 to 29 who had mild COVID-19 (a few samples of this study predate the infection). Cell type and time point are not known. The material sequenced was PBMCs or a T cell subset sorted from them (not recorded which). The V gene is TRBV24-1, the J gene TRBJ2-6; D gene uncertain. CDR3 protein: CATSDYRSGANVLTF. The DNA of the CDR3 is TGTGCCACCAGTGATTACCGCTCTGGGGCCAACGTCCTGACTTTC.